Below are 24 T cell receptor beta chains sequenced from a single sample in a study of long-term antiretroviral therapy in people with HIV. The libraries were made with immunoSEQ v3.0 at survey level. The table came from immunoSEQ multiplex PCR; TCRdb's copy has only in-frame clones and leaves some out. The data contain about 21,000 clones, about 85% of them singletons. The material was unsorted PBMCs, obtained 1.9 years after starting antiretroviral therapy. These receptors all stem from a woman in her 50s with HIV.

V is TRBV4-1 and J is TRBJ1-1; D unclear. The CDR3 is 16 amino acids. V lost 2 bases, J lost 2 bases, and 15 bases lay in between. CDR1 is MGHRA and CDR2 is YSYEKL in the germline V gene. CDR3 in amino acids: CASSQKDEDGNTEAFF. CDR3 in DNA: TGCGCCAGCAGCCAAAAAGACGAGGACGGCAACACTGAAGCTTTCTTT.

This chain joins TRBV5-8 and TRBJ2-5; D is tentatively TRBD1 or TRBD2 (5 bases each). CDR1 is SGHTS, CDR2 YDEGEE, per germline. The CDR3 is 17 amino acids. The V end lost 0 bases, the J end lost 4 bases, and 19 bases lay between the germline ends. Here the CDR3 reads CASSLGRGQGVRETQYF. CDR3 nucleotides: TGTGCCAGCAGCTTGGGCCGAGGGCAGGGTGTTCGAGAGACCCAGTACTTC.

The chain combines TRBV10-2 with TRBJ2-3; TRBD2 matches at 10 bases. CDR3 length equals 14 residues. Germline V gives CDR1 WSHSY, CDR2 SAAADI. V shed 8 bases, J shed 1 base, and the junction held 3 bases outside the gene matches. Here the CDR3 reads CASLAGVRTDTQYF. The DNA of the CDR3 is TGCGCCAGCCTAGCGGGGGTCCGCACAGATACGCAGTATTTT.

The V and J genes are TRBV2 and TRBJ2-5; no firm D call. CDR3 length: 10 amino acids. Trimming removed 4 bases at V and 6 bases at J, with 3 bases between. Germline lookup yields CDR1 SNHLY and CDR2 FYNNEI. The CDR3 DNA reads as TGTGCCAGCAGTGCACAGACCCAGTACTTC. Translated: CASSAQTQYF. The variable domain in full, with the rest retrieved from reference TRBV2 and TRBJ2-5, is EPEVTQTPSHQVTQMGQEVILRCVPISNHLYFYWYRQILGQKVEFLVSFYNNEISEKSEIFDDQFSVERPDGSNFTLKIRSTKLEDSAMYFCASSAQTQYFGPGTRLLVL.

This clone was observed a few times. CDR3 sequence (DNA): TGTGCCAGTAGTAGGTGGATGGAGGGCAATCAGCCCCAGCATTTT. It encodes CASSRWMEGNQPQHF. The chain joins TRBV19 to TRBJ1-5; D gene uncertain. CDR3 length: 15 residues. CDR1 LNHDA and CDR2 SQIVND come from the germline V gene (reference sequence). The V gene lost 4 bases and the J gene lost 2 bases, with 12 bases spanning the gap.

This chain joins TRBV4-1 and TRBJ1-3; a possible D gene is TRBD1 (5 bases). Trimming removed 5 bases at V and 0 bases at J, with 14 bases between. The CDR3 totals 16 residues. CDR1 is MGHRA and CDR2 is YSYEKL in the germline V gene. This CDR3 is CASSSGRGNSGNTIYF. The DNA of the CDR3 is TGCGCCAGCAGCAGCGGAAGGGGCAACTCTGGAAACACCATATATTTT.

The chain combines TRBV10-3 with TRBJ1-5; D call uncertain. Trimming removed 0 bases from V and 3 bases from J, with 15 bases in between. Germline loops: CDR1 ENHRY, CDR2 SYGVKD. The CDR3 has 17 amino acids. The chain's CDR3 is CAISESMSGRDNQPQHF. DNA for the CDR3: TGTGCCATCAGTGAGTCGATGTCGGGAAGGGACAATCAGCCCCAGCATTTT.

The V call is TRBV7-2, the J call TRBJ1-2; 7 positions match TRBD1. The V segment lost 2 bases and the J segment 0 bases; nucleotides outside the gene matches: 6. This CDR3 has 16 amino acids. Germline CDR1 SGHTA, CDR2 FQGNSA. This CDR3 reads CASSLNPGQTNYGYTF. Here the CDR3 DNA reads TGTGCCAGCAGCTTAAACCCGGGACAGACTAACTATGGCTACACCTTC.

In nucleotides, the CDR3 is TGTGCCAGCAGCCCAGGACAGGGGGCAGCTGCCACTGAAGCTTTCTTT. This translates into CASSPGQGAAATEAFF. V gene TRBV6-6 combines with J gene TRBJ1-1, with 11 nucleotides matching TRBD1. J was trimmed by 4 bases and V by 6 bases; bases with no gene match: 10. CDR1 is MNHNY, CDR2 SVGAGI, per germline (reference sequence). CDR3 length equals 16 residues.

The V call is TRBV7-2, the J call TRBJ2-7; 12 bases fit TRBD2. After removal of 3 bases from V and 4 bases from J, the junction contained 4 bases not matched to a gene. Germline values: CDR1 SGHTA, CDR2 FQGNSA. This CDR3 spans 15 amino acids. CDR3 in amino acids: CASSFLAGGRYEQYF. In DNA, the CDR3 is TGTGCCAGCAGCTTCCTAGCGGGGGGGAGGTACGAGCAGTACTTC. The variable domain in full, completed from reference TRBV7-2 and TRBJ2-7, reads GAGVSQSPSNKVTEKGKDVELRCDPISGHTALYWYRQSLGQGLEFLIYFQGNSAPDKSGLPSDRFSAERTGGSVSTLTIQRTQQEDSAVYLCASSFLAGGRYEQYFGPGTRLTVT.

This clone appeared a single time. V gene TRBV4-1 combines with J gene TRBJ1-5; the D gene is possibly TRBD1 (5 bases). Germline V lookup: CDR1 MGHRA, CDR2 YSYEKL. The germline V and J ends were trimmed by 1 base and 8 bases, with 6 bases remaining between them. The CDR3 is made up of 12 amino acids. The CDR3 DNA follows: TGCGCCAGCAGCCAAGTAGGGGAGCCCCAGCATTTT. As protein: CASSQVGEPQHF.

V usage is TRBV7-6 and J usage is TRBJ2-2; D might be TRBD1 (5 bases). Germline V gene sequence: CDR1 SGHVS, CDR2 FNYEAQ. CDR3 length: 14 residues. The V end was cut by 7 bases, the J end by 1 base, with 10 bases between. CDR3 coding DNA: TGTGCCAGCACCCCAGGGTGGAACACCGGGGAGCTGTTTTTT. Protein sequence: CASTPGWNTGELFF.

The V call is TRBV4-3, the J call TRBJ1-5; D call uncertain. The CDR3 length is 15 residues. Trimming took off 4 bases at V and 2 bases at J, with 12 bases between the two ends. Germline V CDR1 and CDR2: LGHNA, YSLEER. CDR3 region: CASSPDDLGNQPQHF. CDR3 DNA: TGCGCCAGCAGCCCCGATGATTTAGGCAATCAGCCCCAGCATTTT.

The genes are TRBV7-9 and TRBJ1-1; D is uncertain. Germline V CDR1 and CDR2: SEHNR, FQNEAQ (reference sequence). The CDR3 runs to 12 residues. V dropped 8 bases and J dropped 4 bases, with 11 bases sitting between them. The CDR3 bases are TGTGCCAGCCCGCCGATGGGCACTGAAGCTTTCTTT. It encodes CASPPMGTEAFF.

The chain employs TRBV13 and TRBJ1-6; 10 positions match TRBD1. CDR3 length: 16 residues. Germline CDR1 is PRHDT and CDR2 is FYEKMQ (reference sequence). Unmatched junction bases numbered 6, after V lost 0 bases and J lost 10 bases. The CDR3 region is CASSLGDRGQSSPLHF. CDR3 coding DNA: TGTGCCAGCAGCTTAGGAGACAGGGGGCAGTCATCACCCCTCCACTTT.

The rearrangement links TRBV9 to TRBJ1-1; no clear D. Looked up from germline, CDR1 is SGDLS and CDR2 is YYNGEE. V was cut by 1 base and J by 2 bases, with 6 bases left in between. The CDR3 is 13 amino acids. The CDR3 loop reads CASSVRPNTEAFF. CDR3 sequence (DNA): TGTGCCAGCAGCGTAAGACCCAACACTGAAGCTTTCTTT.

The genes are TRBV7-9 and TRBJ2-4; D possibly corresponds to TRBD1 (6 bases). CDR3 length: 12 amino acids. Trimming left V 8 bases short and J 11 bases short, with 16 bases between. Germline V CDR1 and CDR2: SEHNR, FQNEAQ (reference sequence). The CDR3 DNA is TGTGCCAGCTCCCCCGAGGGGGAGCTTCAGTACTTC. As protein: CASSPEGELQYF. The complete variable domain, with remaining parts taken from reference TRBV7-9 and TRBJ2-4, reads DTGVSQNPRHKITKRGQNVTFRCDPISEHNRLYWYRQTLGQGPEFLTYFQNEAQLEKSRLLSDRFSAERPKGSFSTLEIQRTEQGDSAMYLCASSPEGELQYFGAGTRLSVL.

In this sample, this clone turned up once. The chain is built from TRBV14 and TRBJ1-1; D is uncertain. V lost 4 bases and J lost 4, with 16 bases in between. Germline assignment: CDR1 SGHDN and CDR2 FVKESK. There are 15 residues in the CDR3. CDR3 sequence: CASSPIDGPTTEAFF. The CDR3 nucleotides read TGTGCCAGCAGCCCTATTGACGGTCCTACCACTGAAGCTTTCTTT.

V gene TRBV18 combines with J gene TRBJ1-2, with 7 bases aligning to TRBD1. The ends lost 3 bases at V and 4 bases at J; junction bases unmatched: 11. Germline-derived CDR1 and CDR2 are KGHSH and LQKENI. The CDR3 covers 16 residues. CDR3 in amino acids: CASSPFTIRDSYGYTF. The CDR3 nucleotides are TGTGCCAGCTCACCGTTTACGATCCGGGACAGCTATGGCTACACCTTC.

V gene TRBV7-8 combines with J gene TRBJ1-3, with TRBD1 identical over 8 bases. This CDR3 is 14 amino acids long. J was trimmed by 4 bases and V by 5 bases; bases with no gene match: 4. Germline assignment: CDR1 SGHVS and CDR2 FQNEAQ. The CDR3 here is CASSGRDRGNTIYF. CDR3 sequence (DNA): TGTGCCAGCAGCGGCCGGGACAGGGGAAACACCATATATTTT.

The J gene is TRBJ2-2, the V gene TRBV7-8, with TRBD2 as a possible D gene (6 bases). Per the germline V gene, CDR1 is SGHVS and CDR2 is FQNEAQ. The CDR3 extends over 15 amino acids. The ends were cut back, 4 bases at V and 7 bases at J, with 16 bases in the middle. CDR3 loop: CASSYRGGYGGELFF. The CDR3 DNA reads TGTGCCAGCAGCTATAGGGGAGGTTACGGCGGGGAGCTGTTTTTT.

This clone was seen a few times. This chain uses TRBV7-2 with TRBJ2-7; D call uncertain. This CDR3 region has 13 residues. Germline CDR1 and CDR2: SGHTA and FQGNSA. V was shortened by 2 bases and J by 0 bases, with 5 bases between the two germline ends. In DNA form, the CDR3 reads TGTGCCAGCAGCTTAAGGGTCTCCTACGAGCAGTACTTC. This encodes CASSLRVSYEQYF.

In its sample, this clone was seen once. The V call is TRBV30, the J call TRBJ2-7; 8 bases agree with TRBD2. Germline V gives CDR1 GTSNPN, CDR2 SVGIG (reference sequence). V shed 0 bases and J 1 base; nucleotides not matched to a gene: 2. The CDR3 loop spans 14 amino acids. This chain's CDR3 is CAWSVGGGSYEQYF. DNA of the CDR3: TGTGCCTGGAGTGTCGGCGGGGGGTCCTACGAGCAGTACTTC.

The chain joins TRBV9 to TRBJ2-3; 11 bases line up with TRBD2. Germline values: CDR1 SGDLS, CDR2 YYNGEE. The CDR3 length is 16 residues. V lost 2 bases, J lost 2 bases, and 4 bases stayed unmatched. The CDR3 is CASSVSGGAITDTQYF. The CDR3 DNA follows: TGTGCCAGCAGCGTTAGCGGGGGGGCGATCACAGATACGCAGTATTTT.